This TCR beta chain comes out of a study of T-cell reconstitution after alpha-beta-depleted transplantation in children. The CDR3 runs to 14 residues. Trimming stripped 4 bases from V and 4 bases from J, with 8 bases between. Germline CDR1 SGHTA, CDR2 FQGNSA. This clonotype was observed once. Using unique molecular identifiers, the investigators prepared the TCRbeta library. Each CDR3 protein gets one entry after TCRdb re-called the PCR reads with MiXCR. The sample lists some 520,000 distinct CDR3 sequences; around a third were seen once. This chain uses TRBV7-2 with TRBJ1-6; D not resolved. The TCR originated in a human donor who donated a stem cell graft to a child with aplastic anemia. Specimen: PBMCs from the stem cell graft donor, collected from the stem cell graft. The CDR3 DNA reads TGTGCCAGCAGCTCTCAGGCGTATAATTCACCCCTCCACTTT. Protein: CASSSQAYNSPLHF.